What follows is one TCR beta chain and its context. Original methodology: Amplification of reference gene primers provided the estimated nucleated cell counts. Assay used: immunoSEQ multiplex PCR; TCRdb lists only in-frame clones, some missing. The V and J calls and clone size come from that table; D and trimming were worked out from the DNA. The table lists 350,000 to 450,000 clones, roughly 85% of them singletons. This entry is derived from a study of blood T cell repertoires in COVID-19. Study information: Some COVID-19 samples were acute and others convalescent; all came from the United States, Italy and Spain. Sample material is recorded as cDNA or gDNA derived from T cells, B-cell-depleted T cells, or PBMCs.

V was clipped by 7 bases and J by 1 base, with 7 bases between them. The CDR3 is 12 amino acids. The germline V gene has CDR1 MDHEN and CDR2 SYDVKM. This chain links TRBV28 with TRBJ1-1, with D unclear. This clonotype originated in a woman under 30 with acute or convalescent COVID-19. The source material was peripheral blood. In nucleotides, the CDR3 is TGTGCCAGCACCGAGGGGAACACTGAAGCTTTCTTT. It specifies CASTEGNTEAFF.